This TCR beta chain was captured by sequencing in a study of blood T cell repertoires in COVID-19. Only in-frame clones appear in the TCRdb table, and some are missing; sequencing was by immunoSEQ multiplex PCR. The sample yields under 300,000 clones, 80% to 90% seen once. Trimming took 6 bases from V and 7 from J, leaving 13 bases between them. CDR3 size: 13 residues. Germline CDR1 MNHEY, CDR2 SMNVEV (reference sequence). The TCR was taken from a woman in her late teens or twenties who had recovered from COVID-19. Material for sequencing was PBMCs or T cells enriched from blood (not recorded which). The V gene is TRBV27, the J gene TRBJ1-5; no definite D call. CDR3 coding DNA: TGTGCCAGCAGCTATCCATCTCCGCAGCCCCAGCATTTT. It is translated as CASSYPSPQPQHF.